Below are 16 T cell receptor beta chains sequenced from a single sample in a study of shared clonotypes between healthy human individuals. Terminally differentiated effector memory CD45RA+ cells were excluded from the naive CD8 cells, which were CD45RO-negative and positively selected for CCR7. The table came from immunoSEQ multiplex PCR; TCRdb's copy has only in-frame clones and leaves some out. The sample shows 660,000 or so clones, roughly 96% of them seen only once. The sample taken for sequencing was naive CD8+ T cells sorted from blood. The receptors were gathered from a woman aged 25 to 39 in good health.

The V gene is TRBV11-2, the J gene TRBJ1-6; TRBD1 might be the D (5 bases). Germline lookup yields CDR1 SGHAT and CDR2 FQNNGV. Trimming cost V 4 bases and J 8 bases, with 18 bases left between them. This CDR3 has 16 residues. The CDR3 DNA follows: TGTGCCAGCAGCTCACAATTCCGAGGGGCATATTCACCCCTCCACTTT. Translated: CASSSQFRGAYSPLHF.

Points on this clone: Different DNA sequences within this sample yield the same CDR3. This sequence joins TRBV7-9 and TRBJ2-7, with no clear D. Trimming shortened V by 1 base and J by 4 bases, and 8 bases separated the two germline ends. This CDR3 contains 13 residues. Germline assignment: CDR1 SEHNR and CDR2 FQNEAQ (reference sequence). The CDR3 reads CASSLGTVYEQYF. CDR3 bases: TGTGCCAGCAGCTTAGGTACGGTATACGAGCAGTACTTC.

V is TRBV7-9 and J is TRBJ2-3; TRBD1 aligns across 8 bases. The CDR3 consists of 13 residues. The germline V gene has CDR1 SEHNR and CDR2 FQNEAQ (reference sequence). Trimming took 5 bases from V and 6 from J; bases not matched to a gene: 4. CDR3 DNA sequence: TGTGCCAGCAGCCCCAGGGGGCTGGATACGCAGTATTTT. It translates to CASSPRGLDTQYF.

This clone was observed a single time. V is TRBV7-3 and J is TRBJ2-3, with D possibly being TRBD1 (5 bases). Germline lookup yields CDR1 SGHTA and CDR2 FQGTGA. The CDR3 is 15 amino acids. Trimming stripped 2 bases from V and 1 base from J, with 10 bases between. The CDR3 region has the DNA TGTGCCAGCAGCTTATCAGGGTGGGGCACAGATACGCAGTATTTT. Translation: CASSLSGWGTDTQYF.

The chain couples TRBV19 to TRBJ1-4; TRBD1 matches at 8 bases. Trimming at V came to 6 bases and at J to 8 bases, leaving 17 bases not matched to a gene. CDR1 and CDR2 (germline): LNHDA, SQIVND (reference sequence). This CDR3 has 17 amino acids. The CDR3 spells CASSEIRRTGIEEKLFF. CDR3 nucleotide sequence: TGTGCCAGTAGCGAGATCCGTCGGACAGGGATCGAGGAAAAACTGTTTTTT.

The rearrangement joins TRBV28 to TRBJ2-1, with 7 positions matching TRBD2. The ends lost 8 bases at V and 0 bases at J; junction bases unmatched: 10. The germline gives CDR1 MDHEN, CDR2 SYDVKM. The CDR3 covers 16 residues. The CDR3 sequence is CASASPRESSYNEQFF. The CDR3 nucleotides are TGTGCCAGCGCATCCCCGCGGGAGAGCTCCTACAATGAGCAGTTCTTC.

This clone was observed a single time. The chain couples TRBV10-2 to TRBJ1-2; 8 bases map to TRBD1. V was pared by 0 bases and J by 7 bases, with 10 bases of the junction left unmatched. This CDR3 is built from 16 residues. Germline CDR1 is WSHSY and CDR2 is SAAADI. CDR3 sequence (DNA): TGCGCCAGCAGTGAGTCGGCAGGGGGCGCCGTGTTTGGCTACACCTTC. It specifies CASSESAGGAVFGYTF.

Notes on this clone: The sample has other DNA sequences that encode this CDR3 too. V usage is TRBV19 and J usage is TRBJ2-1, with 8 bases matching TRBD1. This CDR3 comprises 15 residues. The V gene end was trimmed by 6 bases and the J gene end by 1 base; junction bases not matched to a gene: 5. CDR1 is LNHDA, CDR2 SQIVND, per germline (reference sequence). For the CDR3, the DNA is TGTGCCAGTAGCCCCGGACAGGGATCCTACAATGAGCAGTTCTTC. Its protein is CASSPGQGSYNEQFF.

The DNA for the CDR3 is TGTGCCGGGCGGGGGGATATGGGCACTGAAGCTTTCTTT. Its protein product is CAGRGDMGTEAFF. The J gene is TRBJ1-1, the V gene TRBV2; tentative D call: TRBD1 (5 bases). The V and J ends lost 11 bases and 4 bases respectively, with 17 bases between them. Germline loops: CDR1 SNHLY, CDR2 FYNNEI. CDR3 length: 13 residues.

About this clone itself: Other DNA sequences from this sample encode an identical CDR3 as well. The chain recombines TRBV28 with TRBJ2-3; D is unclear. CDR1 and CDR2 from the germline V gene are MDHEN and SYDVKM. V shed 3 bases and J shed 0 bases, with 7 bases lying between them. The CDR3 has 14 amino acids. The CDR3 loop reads CASSLLVSTDTQYF. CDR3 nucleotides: TGTGCCAGCAGTTTGCTGGTGAGCACAGATACGCAGTATTTT.

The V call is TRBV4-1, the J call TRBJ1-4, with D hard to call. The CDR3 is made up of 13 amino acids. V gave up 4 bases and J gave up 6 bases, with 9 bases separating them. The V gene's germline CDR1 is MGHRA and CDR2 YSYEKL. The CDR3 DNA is TGCGCCAGCAGCCTCCGTCGGGATGAAAAACTGTTTTTT. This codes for CASSLRRDEKLFF.

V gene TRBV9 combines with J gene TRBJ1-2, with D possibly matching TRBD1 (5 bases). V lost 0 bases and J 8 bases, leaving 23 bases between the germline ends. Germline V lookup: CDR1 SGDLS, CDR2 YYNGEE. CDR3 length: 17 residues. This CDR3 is CASSVGVLGDYSEGYTF. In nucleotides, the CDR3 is TGTGCCAGCAGCGTAGGAGTTTTGGGGGACTACTCTGAGGGCTACACCTTC.

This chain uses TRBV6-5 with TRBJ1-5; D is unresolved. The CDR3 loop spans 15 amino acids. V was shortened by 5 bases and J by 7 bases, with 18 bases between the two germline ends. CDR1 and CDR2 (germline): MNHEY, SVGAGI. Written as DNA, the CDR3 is TGTGCCAGCAGTAAACTGGACGACCCCGGCCAGCCCCAGCATTTT. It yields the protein CASSKLDDPGQPQHF.

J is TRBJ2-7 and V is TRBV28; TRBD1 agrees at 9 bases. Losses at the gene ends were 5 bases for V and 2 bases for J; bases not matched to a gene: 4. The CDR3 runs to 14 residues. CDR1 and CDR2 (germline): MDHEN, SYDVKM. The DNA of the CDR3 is TGTGCCAGCAGTGTACAGGGGGCTGCCTACGAGCAGTACTTC. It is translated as CASSVQGAAYEQYF.

CDR3 region: CASRQIGDNLSVHVLTF. The CDR3 nucleotides read TGCGCCAGCAGACAGATTGGAGACAACTTGTCCGTACACGTCCTGACTTTC. The chain has TRBV4-1 and TRBJ2-6; D is ambiguous. Trimming pared 6 bases from V and 11 bases from J, leaving 26 bases between. The germline V gene encodes CDR1 MGHRA and CDR2 YSYEKL. CDR3 size: 17 residues.

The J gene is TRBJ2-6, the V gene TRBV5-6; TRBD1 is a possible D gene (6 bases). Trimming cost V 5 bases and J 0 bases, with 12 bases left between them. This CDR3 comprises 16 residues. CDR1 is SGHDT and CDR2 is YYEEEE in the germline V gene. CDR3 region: CASSYGQPSGANVLTF. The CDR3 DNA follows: TGTGCCAGCAGTTACGGACAGCCCTCTGGGGCCAACGTCCTGACTTTC.